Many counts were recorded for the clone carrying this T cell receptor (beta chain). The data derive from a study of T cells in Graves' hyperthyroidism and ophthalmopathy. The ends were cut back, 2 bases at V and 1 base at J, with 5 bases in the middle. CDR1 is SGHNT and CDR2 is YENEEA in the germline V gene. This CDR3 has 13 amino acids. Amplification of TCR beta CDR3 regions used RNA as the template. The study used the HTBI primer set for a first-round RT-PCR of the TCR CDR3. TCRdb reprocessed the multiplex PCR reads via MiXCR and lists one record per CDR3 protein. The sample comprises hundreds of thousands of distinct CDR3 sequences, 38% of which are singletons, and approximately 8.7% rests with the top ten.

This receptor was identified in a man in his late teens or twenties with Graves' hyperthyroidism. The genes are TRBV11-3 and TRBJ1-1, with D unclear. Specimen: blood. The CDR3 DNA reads TGTGCCAGCAGCTTAATGTCGAACACTGAAGCTTTCTTT. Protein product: CASSLMSNTEAFF. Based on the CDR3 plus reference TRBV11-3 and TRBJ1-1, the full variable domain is EAGVVQSPRYKIIEKKQPVAFWCNPISGHNTLYWYLQNLGQGPELLIRYENEEAVDDSQLPKDRFSAERLKGVDSTLKIQPAELGDSAVYLCASSLMSNTEAFFGQGTRLTVV.